This T cell receptor (beta chain) was sequenced for a study of blood T cell repertoires in COVID-19. The V gene's germline CDR1 is KGHSH and CDR2 LQKENI. The CDR3 contains 17 residues. The V and J ends lost 3 bases and 4 bases, in that order; junction bases with no gene match: 11. Produced via immunoSEQ multiplex PCR; TCRdb's table is partial and in-frame only. Of some 200,000 clones listed, roughly 91% were seen once; the top ten hold 7.2%. Sequenced material: PBMCs or T cells enriched from blood (not recorded which). The sequence came from a man under 40 in a cohort exposed to, infected with or recovered from COVID-19 (not recorded which). This chain links TRBV18 with TRBJ1-2; 10 bases map to TRBD1. CDR3 amino acids: CASSPGTGALQGYGYTF. The CDR3 DNA reads as TGTGCCAGCTCACCTGGGACAGGGGCGCTTCAAGGCTATGGCTACACCTTC.